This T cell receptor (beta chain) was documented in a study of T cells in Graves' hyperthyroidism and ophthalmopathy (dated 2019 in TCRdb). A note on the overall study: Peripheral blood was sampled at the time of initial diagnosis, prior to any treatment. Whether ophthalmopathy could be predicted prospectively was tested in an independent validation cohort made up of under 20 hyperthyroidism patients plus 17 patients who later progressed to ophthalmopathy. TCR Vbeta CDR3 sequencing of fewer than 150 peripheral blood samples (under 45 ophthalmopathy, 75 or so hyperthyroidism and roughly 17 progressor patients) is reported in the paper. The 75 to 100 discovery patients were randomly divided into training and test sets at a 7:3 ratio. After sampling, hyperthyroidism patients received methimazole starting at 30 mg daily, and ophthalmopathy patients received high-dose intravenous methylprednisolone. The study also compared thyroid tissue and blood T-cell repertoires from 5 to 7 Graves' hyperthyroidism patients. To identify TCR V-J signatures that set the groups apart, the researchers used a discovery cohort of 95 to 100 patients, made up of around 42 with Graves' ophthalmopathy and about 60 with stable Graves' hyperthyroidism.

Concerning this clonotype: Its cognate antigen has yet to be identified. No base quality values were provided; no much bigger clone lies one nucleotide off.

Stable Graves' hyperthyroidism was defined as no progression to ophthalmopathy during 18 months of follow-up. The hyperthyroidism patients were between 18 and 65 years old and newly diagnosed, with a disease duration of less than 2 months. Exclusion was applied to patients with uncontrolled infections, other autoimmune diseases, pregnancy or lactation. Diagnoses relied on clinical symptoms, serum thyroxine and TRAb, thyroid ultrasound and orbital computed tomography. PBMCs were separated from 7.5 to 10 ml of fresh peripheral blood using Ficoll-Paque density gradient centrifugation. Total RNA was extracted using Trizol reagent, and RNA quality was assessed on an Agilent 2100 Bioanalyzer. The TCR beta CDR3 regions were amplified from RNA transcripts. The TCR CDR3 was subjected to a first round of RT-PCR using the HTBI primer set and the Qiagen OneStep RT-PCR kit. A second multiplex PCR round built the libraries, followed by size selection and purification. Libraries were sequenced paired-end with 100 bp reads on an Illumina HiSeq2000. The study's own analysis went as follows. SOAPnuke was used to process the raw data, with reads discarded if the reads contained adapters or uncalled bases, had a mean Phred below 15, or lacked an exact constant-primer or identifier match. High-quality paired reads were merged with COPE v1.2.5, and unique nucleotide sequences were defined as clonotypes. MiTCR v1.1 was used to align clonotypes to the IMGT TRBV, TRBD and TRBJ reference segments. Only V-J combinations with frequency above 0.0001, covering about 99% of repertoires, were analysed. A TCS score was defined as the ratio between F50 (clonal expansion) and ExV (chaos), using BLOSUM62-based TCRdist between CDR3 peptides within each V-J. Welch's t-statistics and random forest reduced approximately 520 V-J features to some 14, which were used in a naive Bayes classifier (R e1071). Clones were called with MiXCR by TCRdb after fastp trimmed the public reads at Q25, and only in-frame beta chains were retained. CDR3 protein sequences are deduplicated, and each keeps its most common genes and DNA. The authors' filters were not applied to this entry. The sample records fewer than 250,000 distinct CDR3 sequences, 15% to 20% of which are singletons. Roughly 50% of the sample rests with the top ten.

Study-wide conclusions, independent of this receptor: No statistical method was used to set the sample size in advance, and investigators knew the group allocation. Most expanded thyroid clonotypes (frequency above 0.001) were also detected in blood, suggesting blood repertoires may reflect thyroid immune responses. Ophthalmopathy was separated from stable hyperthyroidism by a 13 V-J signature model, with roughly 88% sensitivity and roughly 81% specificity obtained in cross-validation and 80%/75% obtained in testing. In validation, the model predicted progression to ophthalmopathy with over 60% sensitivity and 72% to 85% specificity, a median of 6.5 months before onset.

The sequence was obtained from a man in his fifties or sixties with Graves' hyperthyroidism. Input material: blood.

The CDR3 has the sequence CASSFPGQGSETQYF. The nucleotide sequence reads TGTGCCAGCAGTTTCCCGGGACAGGGGTCTGAGACCCAGTACTTC. Recombination linked TRBV28 to TRBJ2-5, and TRBD1 matches 10 of the central bases. The CDR3 runs 15 residues from the cysteine to the phenylalanine. Here the CDR3 DNA is all that survives: 45 bases in frame from base 1. The germline V gene gives CDR1 as MDHEN and CDR2 as SYDVKM. The V end gives up 3 bases and the J end 5 bases, leaving 6 bases in the junction not matched to a gene.